The TCR beta chain under discussion was sequenced for a study of T cell repertoires in cytomegalovirus infection. Study information: Public TCR beta signatures provided an indication of both CMV infection and a matching HLA type. General study findings and limits: The cumulative frequency of public TCR beta families distinguished individuals who carried CMV together with the relevant HLA.

Regarding this clonotype: Antigen specificity is unknown.

TCRdb reprocessed the reads via MiXCR and lists one record per CDR3 protein. The sample gives about 140,000 distinct CDR3 sequences, roughly 6% of which show up once; roughly 18% is in the top ten. Trimming left V 5 bases short and J 6 bases short, with 11 bases between. Germline CDR1 is SEHNR and CDR2 is FQNEAQ (reference sequence). The CDR3 contains 13 residues. V gene TRBV7-9 combines with J gene TRBJ2-1; tentatively, D is TRBD1 or TRBD2 (5 bases each). Source material: PBMCs. The TCR comes from a human donor in good health (CMV status not recorded). Some clones in this sample may be carry-over from other donors' samples. DNA of the CDR3: TGTGCCAGCAGCCCCGGGACCACCAATGAGCAGTTCTTC. It encodes CASSPGTTNEQFF.